This T cell receptor beta chain was observed in a study of OX40 agonist ivuxolimab in advanced cancers. Study as a whole: All patients had ivuxolimab intravenously every 2 weeks at 0.01 to 10 mg/kg. Broader study findings: In general, CD8+ T cells held more expanded clones than CD4+ did, on average.

CDR3 length equals 13 residues. Trimming left V 4 bases short and J 1 base short, with 7 bases between. Per germline, CDR1 MNHEY and CDR2 SMNVEV (reference sequence). No patient had autoimmune disease or received systemic immunosuppression. Comment on this clone: Its target is unknown.

The protocol was immunoSEQ multiplex PCR, while the TCRdb copy is restricted to in-frame clones and leaves out a portion. The sample has roughly 50,000 clones; around four fifths are singletons. The V gene is TRBV27, the J gene TRBJ1-2; D is uncertain. The sequence derives from an adult with an advanced solid tumor such as melanoma, head and neck, liver or kidney cancer. The material sequenced was CD4+ or CD8+ T cells sorted from blood, taken in a trial of the OX40 agonist ivuxolimab. The DNA of the CDR3 is TGTGCCAGCAGTTCGCGGAATAACTATGGCTACACCTTC. Translating gives CASSSRNNYGYTF.